These 7 T cell receptor beta chains came from one sample sequenced in a study of shared clonotypes between healthy human individuals. The method was immunoSEQ multiplex PCR; TCRdb's version includes in-frame clones alone and lacks a portion of them. Among hundreds of thousands of clones, 97% were seen once, and the ten largest hold about 0.06%. Sequencing was carried out using naive CD4+ T cells sorted from blood. Subset described: CD45RA+ positively selected. Source of these receptors: a woman aged 25 to 39 in good health.

The rearrangement links TRBV7-2 to TRBJ2-7, with 12 nucleotides matching TRBD2. Losses at the gene ends were 5 bases for V and 2 bases for J; bases not matched to a gene: 7. CDR1 is SGHTA and CDR2 is FQGNSA in the germline V gene. This CDR3 spans 16 amino acids. CDR3: CASSPGTSGFPYEQYF. CDR3 bases: TGTGCCAGCAGCCCAGGGACTAGCGGGTTTCCCTACGAGCAGTACTTC.

This rearrangement joins TRBV27 to TRBJ1-2; 10 bases fit TRBD1. The V segment lost 3 bases and the J segment 8 bases; nucleotides outside the gene matches: 9. CDR3 length: 15 amino acids. CDR1 is MNHEY, CDR2 SMNVEV, per germline (reference sequence). The CDR3 bases are TGTGCCAGCAGTTTCTCGGGACAGGGGTTTAGGGGCTACACCTTC. This gives the protein CASSFSGQGFRGYTF.

The chain has TRBV25-1 and TRBJ1-5; D unresolved. There are 14 residues in the CDR3. The germline V gene has CDR1 MGHDK and CDR2 SYGVNS. Trimming cost V 3 bases and J 0 bases, with 6 bases left between them. The CDR3 loop is CASSDGYSNQPQHF. The CDR3 bases are TGTGCCAGCAGTGATGGGTATAGCAATCAGCCCCAGCATTTT.

On this clone itself: Other DNA sequences in the sample encode the same CDR3. The chain recombines TRBV28 with TRBJ2-7, with 8 bases identical to TRBD2. This CDR3 region has 14 residues. J lost 2 bases, V lost 3 bases, and 3 bases had no gene match. Germline V lookup: CDR1 MDHEN, CDR2 SYDVKM. The CDR3 here is CASSFGGRTYEQYF. The CDR3 DNA is TGTGCCAGCAGTTTTGGCGGGAGGACCTACGAGCAGTACTTC.

The chain carries TRBV6-1 and TRBJ1-1; D is uncertain. Germline V lookup: CDR1 MNHNS, CDR2 SASEGT. The CDR3 is 15 residues long. Trimming removed 4 bases from V and 4 bases from J, with 16 bases in between. The CDR3 DNA reads TGTGCCAGCAGTGGGGGAGGAGCGGCGGGCACTGAAGCTTTCTTT. As protein: CASSGGGAAGTEAFF.

This chain connects TRBV28 to TRBJ1-5; 8 bases are a match to TRBD1. The CDR3 contains 16 residues. Germline V CDR1 and CDR2: MDHEN, SYDVKM. V was pared by 4 bases and J by 5 bases, with 10 bases of the junction left unmatched. CDR3 sequence reads: CASSSRTGSYDQPQHF. The DNA of the CDR3 is TGTGCCAGCAGTTCCAGGACAGGGTCCTACGATCAGCCCCAGCATTTT.

This chain uses TRBV28 with TRBJ2-5; TRBD2 matches 7 bases. The J call is doubtful: the DNA matches TRBJ2-7 better. Germline loops: CDR1 MDHEN, CDR2 SYDVKM. This CDR3 has 13 residues. The CDR3 loop reads CASSLSSGDEQYF. The CDR3 DNA is TGTGCCAGCAGTTTATCGAGCGGGGACGAGCAGTACTTC.